This TCR beta chain was profiled in a study of cytomegalovirus exposure and HLA in healthy donors. About the research overall: HLA-typed donors were the source of approximately 85 million unique TCRs held in an early data release. General observations from the study: There were three CMV-associated chains whose specificity for CMV antigens was confirmed in vitro. The authors listed around 150 TCR beta chains as cytomegalovirus-associated.

PCR involved 60 Vbeta and 13 Jbeta primers. TCRdb keeps only in-frame clones here, not all; method: immunoSEQ multiplex PCR. The table lists approximately 100,000 clones, 55% to 75% of them singletons. This clone was counted only a few times. Its antigen is undetermined. Germline CDR1 MDHEN, CDR2 SYDVKM. V was cut by 2 bases and J by 6 bases, with 14 bases left in between. This CDR3 spans 15 amino acids. The V gene is TRBV28, the J gene TRBJ1-5; maybe TRBD1 (6 bases). The sequenced sample consisted of PBMCs. The clonotype comes from a man aged 55 to 69 in good health and CMV-seronegative. The CDR3: CASSLGQGSFQPQHF. The DNA of the CDR3 is TGTGCCAGCAGTTTAGGGCAGGGGAGCTTTCAGCCCCAGCATTTT.